One sample yielded the 5 T cell receptor beta chains listed below, sequenced in a study of CD8 T cells in Susac syndrome. Random hexamers were used to reverse transcribe an amount of roughly 0.5 to 1 ug RNA. TCRdb itself ran the immunoSEQ multiplex PCR reads through MiXCR, one entry per CDR3 protein. The data show about 66,000 distinct CDR3 sequences, around 96% seen once. Material: CD8+ T cells from PBMCs. These receptors were obtained from a human donor with multiple sclerosis.

The J gene is TRBJ2-7, the V gene TRBV25-1, with D tentatively TRBD1 (6 bases). Per the germline V gene, CDR1 is MGHDK and CDR2 is SYGVNS. V was clipped by 5 bases and J by 3 bases, with 11 bases between them. The CDR3 extends over 13 amino acids. CDR3 nucleotide sequence: TGTGCCAGCAGTCCACTGACAGGCTACGAGCAGTACTTC. Amino acids: CASSPLTGYEQYF.

This rearrangement joins TRBV9 to TRBJ2-1, with D unresolved. V was shortened by 0 bases and J by 8 bases, with 12 bases between the two germline ends. There are 14 residues in the CDR3. CDR1 and CDR2 (germline): SGDLS, YYNGEE. Here the CDR3 reads CASSVGSSFDEQFF. For the CDR3, the DNA is TGTGCCAGCAGCGTAGGAAGTAGCTTCGATGAGCAGTTCTTC.

This chain connects TRBV12-3 or TRBV12-4 to TRBJ1-3; unclear D gene. V shed 5 bases and J shed 0 bases, with 8 bases lying between them. The CDR3 is made up of 14 amino acids. This CDR3 is CASSEKFSGNTIYF. The CDR3, as DNA: TGTGCCAGCAGTGAAAAATTCTCTGGAAACACCATATATTTT.

The chain combines TRBV5-1 with TRBJ2-7; D possibly matches TRBD1 or TRBD2 (6 bases each). The CDR3 length is 15 residues. Germline V gene sequence: CDR1 SGHRS, CDR2 YFSETQ. V was shortened by 2 bases and J by 5 bases, with 17 bases between the two germline ends. The CDR3 coding sequence is TGCGCCAGCAGCTTAGAAGGGGGAGGCTTGAACGAGCAGTACTTC. Its translation: CASSLEGGGLNEQYF. Filled out from reference TRBV5-1 and TRBJ2-7, the complete variable domain reads KAGVTQTPRYLIKTRGQQVTLSCSPISGHRSVSWYQQTPGQGLQFLFEYFSETQRNKGNFPGRFSGRQFSNSRSEMNVSTLELGDSALYLCASSLEGGGLNEQYFGPGTRLTVT.

This chain joins TRBV20-1 and TRBJ1-2, with TRBD1 matching over 11 bases. V shed 1 base, J shed 3 bases, and the junction held 1 base outside the gene matches. The CDR3 loop spans 14 amino acids. Germline V lookup: CDR1 DFQATT, CDR2 SNEGSKA (reference sequence). This CDR3 is CSARGGQGDYGYTF. CDR3 DNA: TGCAGTGCTAGAGGGGGACAGGGGGACTATGGCTACACCTTC.